The TCR beta chain under discussion was sequenced for a study of CD8 T cells in Susac syndrome. Study-level background: Patients with Susac syndrome were therapy-naive, on corticosteroids, or on intravenous immunoglobulin alone at blood draw.

The authors reverse transcribed roughly 0.45 to 1 ug RNA with random hexamers. Multiplex PCR with immunoSEQ amplified the TCR beta CDR3 across 54 Vbeta and 13 Jbeta. TCRdb re-called the immunoSEQ multiplex PCR reads through MiXCR, storing one row per CDR3 protein. The sample contains tens of thousands of distinct CDR3 sequences, 93% of which appear only once. The CDR3 length is 14 residues. The germline V gene has CDR1 DFQATT and CDR2 SNEGSKA (reference sequence). The V end lost 5 bases, the J end lost 0 bases, and 13 bases lay between the germline ends. The chain combines TRBV20-1 with TRBJ1-1; D unresolved. Sequenced: CD4+ T cells from PBMCs. This TCR derives from a human donor with Susac syndrome. Here the CDR3 DNA reads TGCAGTGCTTCGGGCATCCCTCTGAACACTGAAGCTTTCTTT. Translated: CSASGIPLNTEAFF.